One sample yielded the 21 T cell receptor beta chains listed below, sequenced in a study of early T cells in non-severe SARS-CoV-2 infection. From the 5' RACE reads, TCRdb called clonotypes with MiXCR, one entry per CDR3 protein. This table holds 80,000 or so distinct CDR3 sequences, over 12% found once. The sequenced sample consisted of whole blood. Receptor source: an adult who was a healthcare worker with PCR-confirmed SARS-CoV-2 infection or an uninfected control (not recorded which).

This clonotype showed up just once. This may be a read error: a much more frequent sequence differs by one nucleotide. The V and J genes are TRBV11-1 and TRBJ2-6; 8 bases fit TRBD1. From germline, CDR1 is SGHAT and CDR2 FQDESV (reference sequence). The CDR3 length is 17 residues. Losses at the gene ends were 4 bases for V and 6 bases for J; bases not matched to a gene: 11. The CDR3 spells CASSSRQGLGEANVLTF. CDR3 nucleotide sequence: TGTGCCAGCAGCTCTCGACAGGGGCTGGGTGAGGCCAACGTCCTGACTTTC. Using reference TRBV11-1 and TRBJ2-6 for the parts outside the CDR3, the full variable domain is EAEVAQSPRYKITEKSQAVAFWCDPISGHATLYWYRQILGQGPELLVQFQDESVVDDSQLPKDRFSAERLKGVDSTLKIQPAELGDSAMYLCASSSRQGLGEANVLTFGAGSRLTVL.

This clonotype was counted only a few times. CDR3 protein: CASSPGGLLAGNNEQFF. CDR3 DNA: TGTGCCAGCTCACCGGGAGGGTTGCTAGCGGGAAACAATGAGCAGTTCTTC. The V call is TRBV18, the J call TRBJ2-1; 9 bases match TRBD2. CDR1 is KGHSH and CDR2 is LQKENI in the germline V gene. V was pared by 3 bases and J by 5 bases, with 11 bases of the junction left unmatched. This CDR3 has 17 amino acids.

This clonotype was observed a few times. The chain carries TRBV29-1 and TRBJ2-7; D unresolved. This CDR3 region has 13 residues. V was clipped by 6 bases and J by 4 bases, with 16 bases between them. Per germline, CDR1 SQVTM and CDR2 ANQGSEA. CDR3 nucleotides: TGCAGCGTCCTCGGACCCAGCAGGTACGAGCAGTACTTC. This sequence encodes CSVLGPSRYEQYF.

V gene TRBV10-1 combines with J gene TRBJ2-1, with a tentative D call TRBD2 (5 bases). Germline CDR1 is WNHNN and CDR2 is SYGVQD (reference sequence). CDR3 length: 14 amino acids. The germline V and J ends were trimmed by 6 bases and 7 bases, with 16 bases remaining between them. CDR3 sequence: CASSPWASGNEQFF. In DNA form, the CDR3 reads TGCGCCAGCAGCCCCTGGGCCTCGGGGAATGAGCAGTTCTTC.

This clonotype was detected only a few times. The chain joins TRBV18 to TRBJ1-1; no firm D call. CDR3 size: 13 residues. V lost 3 bases and J 3 bases, leaving 8 bases between the germline ends. Looked up from germline, CDR1 is KGHSH and CDR2 is LQKENI. The CDR3 is CASSPDAYTEAFF. The CDR3 bases are TGTGCCAGCTCACCTGATGCGTACACTGAAGCTTTCTTT.

This clonotype occurred many times. The chain has TRBV4-2 and TRBJ1-1; 7 nucleotides line up with TRBD1. Germline V gene data show CDR1 as LGHNA and CDR2 as YNFKEQ. The CDR3 covers 16 residues. V lost 7 bases to trimming and J lost 5 bases; unmatched junction nucleotides: 16. The CDR3 reads CASMGEGARFLTEAFF. The CDR3, as DNA: TGTGCCAGCATGGGGGAGGGGGCGCGTTTTTTGACTGAAGCTTTCTTT.

This clonotype was counted ten times or more. The CDR3 loop is CASRWGTPTEAFF. CDR3 in DNA: TGTGCCAGCAGATGGGGGACACCCACTGAAGCTTTCTTT. The chain employs TRBV12-3 or TRBV12-4 and TRBJ1-1, with D perhaps matching TRBD1 (6 bases). With 6 bases removed from V and 4 bases from J, the gap between germline ends came to 12 bases. The CDR3 extends over 13 amino acids.

In its sample, this clonotype was seen many times. The V and J genes are TRBV14 and TRBJ2-2, with D possibly being TRBD2 (5 bases). Trimming cost V 0 bases and J 1 base, with 12 bases left between them. There are 17 residues in the CDR3. CDR1 SGHDN and CDR2 FVKESK come from the germline V gene. The CDR3 DNA reads as TGTGCCAGCAGCCAAGAACTAGGGTCTGTGAACACCGGGGAGCTGTTTTTT. The encoded protein is CASSQELGSVNTGELFF.

This clonotype occurred a few times. The V gene is TRBV13, the J gene TRBJ1-6; tentatively, D is TRBD1 (5 bases). The CDR3 consists of 14 residues. Germline CDR1 is PRHDT and CDR2 is FYEKMQ (reference sequence). Trimming cost V 2 bases and J 10 bases, with 12 bases left between them. The CDR3 sequence: CASSLQGRGSPLHF. Written as DNA, the CDR3 is TGTGCCAGCAGCTTACAGGGCCGGGGATCACCCCTCCACTTT.

This sequence joins TRBV10-3 and TRBJ2-5; TRBD1 agrees at 7 bases. This CDR3 is 12 amino acids long. Germline values: CDR1 ENHRY, CDR2 SYGVKD. With V trimmed by 8 bases and J by 3 bases, 3 bases remained unmatched. CDR3 amino acids: CAISDREETQYF. Here the CDR3 DNA reads TGTGCCATCTCCGACAGGGAAGAGACCCAGTACTTC.

This clonotype has just a few counts. The chain links TRBV4-1 to TRBJ2-1, with D unclear. Trimming took 3 bases from V and 8 from J, leaving 5 bases between them. The CDR3 runs to 11 residues. Per germline, CDR1 MGHRA and CDR2 YSYEKL. The CDR3 DNA follows: TGCGCCAGCAGCCAGTACGATGAGCAGTTCTTC. This encodes CASSQYDEQFF.

This clonotype has a handful of counts. The V gene is TRBV6-2 or TRBV6-3, the J gene TRBJ1-3; no clear D gene. Trimming removed 7 bases at V and 0 bases at J, with 10 bases between. This CDR3 has 14 amino acids. Germline loops: CDR1 MNHEY, CDR2 SVGEGT. As DNA, the CDR3 is TGTGCCAGCATCGCAGCTTACTCTGGAAACACCATATATTTT. This encodes CASIAAYSGNTIYF.

This clonotype was observed many times. The rearrangement joins TRBV7-9 to TRBJ2-1; the D gene could be TRBD1 or TRBD2 (6 bases each). The CDR3 runs 13 residues. Trimming stripped 1 base from V and 8 bases from J, with 9 bases between. Germline V gives CDR1 SEHNR, CDR2 FQNEAQ (reference sequence). This chain's CDR3 is CASSLDRGDEQFF. For the CDR3, the DNA is TGTGCCAGCAGCTTAGATAGGGGGGATGAGCAGTTCTTC.

The gene calls are TRBV11-3 and TRBJ2-3, with TRBD2 identical over 13 bases. With V trimmed by 5 bases and J by 6 bases, 8 bases remained unmatched. CDR1 is SGHNT, CDR2 YENEEA, per germline. The CDR3 covers 16 residues. The CDR3 loop reads CASSQELAGGRDTQYF. CDR3 in DNA: TGTGCCAGCAGCCAGGAACTAGCGGGAGGGCGCGATACGCAGTATTTT.

V usage is TRBV5-8 and J usage is TRBJ1-5; possibly TRBD1 for D (6 bases). Germline CDR1 and CDR2: SGHTS and YDEGEE. The V and J ends lost 4 bases and 0 bases respectively, with 20 bases between them. The CDR3 extends over 18 amino acids. CDR3 nucleotides: TGTGCCAGCAGCGACTCCGGACAGATCTATTATAGCAATCAGCCCCAGCATTTT. Its translation: CASSDSGQIYYSNQPQHF.

This clonotype was picked up many times. The gene calls are TRBV29-1 and TRBJ2-1; 11 nucleotides agree with TRBD2. In germline, CDR1 is SQVTM, CDR2 ANQGSEA. CDR3 length: 13 residues. In DNA, the CDR3 is TGCAGTTTACTAGCGGGAGTAAACAATGAGCAGTTCTTC. Its translation: CSLLAGVNNEQFF.

This clonotype turned up a few times. This chain connects TRBV5-1 to TRBJ1-2; D might be TRBD1 (5 bases). Trimming shortened V by 0 bases and J by 6 bases, and 6 bases separated the two germline ends. Germline V gives CDR1 SGHRS, CDR2 YFSETQ. CDR3 length: 12 residues. In DNA form, the CDR3 reads TGCGCCAGCAGCTTGGGACAGCATGGCTACACCTTC. Its protein product is CASSLGQHGYTF.

The chain has TRBV13 and TRBJ2-1, with 8 bases aligning to TRBD2. The CDR3 has 15 amino acids. The germline V gene has CDR1 PRHDT and CDR2 FYEKMQ (reference sequence). After removal of 7 bases from V and 1 base from J, the junction contained 6 bases not matched to a gene. The CDR3 bases are TGTGCCAGCAACCAAGCGGGAGTGTCCTACAATGAGCAGTTCTTC. Its translation: CASNQAGVSYNEQFF.

This clonotype was seen at least ten times. V usage is TRBV4-1 and J usage is TRBJ2-4; the D is unclear. V lost 4 bases and J lost 0, with 10 bases in between. The V gene's germline CDR1 is MGHRA and CDR2 YSYEKL. The CDR3 is 15 residues long. The CDR3: CASSPGPVAKNIQYF. The CDR3, as DNA: TGCGCCAGCAGCCCGGGCCCAGTAGCCAAAAACATTCAGTACTTC.

The sample holds many counts of this clonotype. The V call is TRBV14, the J call TRBJ2-1; 9 bases are a match to TRBD2. V dropped 3 bases and J dropped 4; count of bases not matched to a gene: 7. This CDR3 contains 16 residues. Germline V gene lookup returns CDR1 SGHDN and CDR2 FVKESK. The CDR3 DNA is TGTGCCAGCAGCCAGCACGGGACTAGCCCTTACAATGAGCAGTTCTTC. Translating it yields CASSQHGTSPYNEQFF.

This clonotype was seen repeatedly, ten times or more. V is TRBV29-1 and J is TRBJ2-5, with 8 bases that match TRBD2. This CDR3 comprises 15 residues. Germline V gene sequence: CDR1 SQVTM, CDR2 ANQGSEA. Trimming cost V 7 bases and J 2 bases; bases outside gene matches: 12. CDR3 protein: CSALTPAGVQETQYF. The CDR3 region has the DNA TGCAGCGCTTTAACCCCAGCGGGAGTACAAGAGACCCAGTACTTC.